Shown below are 21 T cell receptor beta chains from a single sample sequenced in a study of shared clonotypes between healthy human individuals. Method: immunoSEQ multiplex PCR; TCRdb's copy keeps in-frame clones and lacks some. The data show about 1 million clones, around four fifths seen once. The specimen sequenced was memory CD4+ T cells sorted from blood. Subset indicated: CD45RA-negative fraction. Every receptor here comes from a man between 18 and 35 years old in good health.

The chain joins TRBV29-1 to TRBJ1-1, with D possibly being TRBD1 (5 bases). Germline CDR1 and CDR2: SQVTM and ANQGSEA. The length of the CDR3 is 10 residues. Deletions cut 6 bases from V and 5 bases from J, with 7 bases between. The CDR3 sequence: CSVQETEAFF. CDR3 nucleotides: TGCAGCGTACAGGAGACTGAAGCTTTCTTT.

This clone was observed once. The V gene is TRBV5-4, the J gene TRBJ2-1; no clear D. Trimming cost V 2 bases and J 0 bases, with 6 bases left between them. The CDR3 covers 14 residues. The germline CDR1 and CDR2 sequences are SGHNT and YYREEE (reference sequence). CDR3 sequence: CASSFESSYNEQFF. CDR3 sequence (DNA): TGTGCCAGCAGCTTTGAGAGCTCCTACAATGAGCAGTTCTTC.

The sample holds a few counts of this clone. The chain couples TRBV28 to TRBJ2-7; D remains ambiguous. There are 12 residues in the CDR3. Germline V lookup: CDR1 MDHEN, CDR2 SYDVKM. The germline V and J ends were trimmed by 7 bases and 4 bases, with 11 bases remaining between them. The CDR3: CASTSRVYEQYF. CDR3 coding DNA: TGTGCCAGCACCTCTCGGGTTTACGAGCAGTACTTC.

The rearrangement uses TRBV27 and TRBJ1-2; D is unclear. V was clipped by 0 bases and J by 6 bases, with 8 bases between them. The CDR3 runs to 13 residues. Germline CDR1 is MNHEY and CDR2 is SMNVEV (reference sequence). The CDR3 is CASSLSRWDGYTF. CDR3 in DNA: TGTGCCAGCAGTTTATCGAGGTGGGATGGCTACACCTTC.

J is TRBJ2-1 and V is TRBV10-2; no firm D call. CDR3 length equals 16 residues. CDR1 is WSHSY and CDR2 is SAAADI in the germline V gene. V was cut by 0 bases and J by 4 bases, with 13 bases left in between. CDR3 sequence reads: CASSESVSSTYNEQFF. In DNA form, the CDR3 reads TGCGCCAGCAGTGAGTCTGTCTCGAGTACGTACAATGAGCAGTTCTTC.

J is TRBJ1-2 and V is TRBV19; TRBD1 might be the D (6 bases). The V end was cut by 3 bases, the J end by 3 bases, with 11 bases between. The length of the CDR3 is 14 residues. Germline CDR1 is LNHDA and CDR2 is SQIVND (reference sequence). The chain's CDR3 is CASSINRDHYGYTF. The CDR3 nucleotides are TGTGCCAGTAGTATCAACAGGGATCACTATGGCTACACCTTC.

This chain joins TRBV5-4 and TRBJ1-2; D not certain. The CDR3 runs 14 residues. Germline values: CDR1 SGHNT, CDR2 YYREEE (reference sequence). V lost 0 bases and J 5 bases, leaving 11 bases between the germline ends. CDR3 nucleotide sequence: TGTGCCAGCAGCTTGGCAGACACGGTGTATGGCTACACCTTC. Encoded protein: CASSLADTVYGYTF.

Remarks on this clone: This sample also contains other DNA sequences that code for the same CDR3. The CDR3 here is CASSLAGQGETQYF. The CDR3 DNA is TGCGCCAGCAGCTTGGCAGGGCAGGGGGAGACCCAGTACTTC. V and J are TRBV5-1 and TRBJ2-5, with a possible D match to TRBD1 (6 bases). Trimming left V 0 bases short and J 5 bases short, with 11 bases between. Germline-derived CDR1 and CDR2 are SGHRS and YFSETQ. The CDR3 contains 14 residues.

This chain uses TRBV7-8 with TRBJ1-4, with a possible D match to TRBD1 (5 bases). Germline loops: CDR1 SGHVS, CDR2 FQNEAQ. V was clipped by 4 bases and J by 0 bases, with 6 bases between them. The CDR3 contains 14 residues. Here the CDR3 reads CASSSGTTNEKLFF. CDR3 bases: TGTGCCAGCAGCTCAGGGACAACTAATGAAAAACTGTTTTTT.

The chain uses TRBV30 and TRBJ2-1; weak D call: TRBD1 (6 bases). The germline V gene encodes CDR1 GTSNPN and CDR2 SVGIG (reference sequence). Trimming took off 3 bases at V and 8 bases at J, with 14 bases between the two ends. CDR3 size: 13 residues. CDR3 loop: CAWREAGADEQFF. The CDR3 DNA reads TGTGCCTGGAGGGAGGCAGGGGCGGATGAGCAGTTCTTC.

The CDR3 DNA follows: TGTGCCAGCGGTGGAGATTCACCCCTCCACTTT. Its translation is CASGGDSPLHF. The rearrangement joins TRBV6-1 to TRBJ1-6, with no clear D. Looked up from germline, CDR1 is MNHNS and CDR2 is SASEGT. This CDR3 comprises 11 residues. V dropped 8 bases and J dropped 8 bases, with 7 bases sitting between them.

The genes are TRBV19 and TRBJ1-5; D ambiguous. CDR3 length: 15 amino acids. With 7 bases removed from V and 1 base from J, the gap between germline ends came to 14 bases. The germline CDR1 and CDR2 sequences are LNHDA and SQIVND (reference sequence). DNA of the CDR3: TGTGCCAGTAATCCACGGGCGGAAAGCAATCAGCCCCAGCATTTT. Protein product: CASNPRAESNQPQHF.

J is TRBJ1-1 and V is TRBV5-6, with unresolved D. Germline V lookup: CDR1 SGHDT, CDR2 YYEEEE. The V gene lost 4 bases and the J gene lost 1 base, with 8 bases spanning the gap. This CDR3 has 13 residues. In nucleotides, the CDR3 is TGTGCCAGCAGCGGCGACAAGAACACTGAAGCTTTCTTT. Translated, it gives CASSGDKNTEAFF.

This clone came up many times. The chain links TRBV19 to TRBJ2-1, with TRBD1 matching over 12 bases. The CDR3 runs 15 residues. CDR1 is LNHDA and CDR2 is SQIVND in the germline V gene (reference sequence). The V and J ends lost 7 bases and 12 bases, in that order; junction bases with no gene match: 13. The CDR3 nucleotides read TGTGCCAGTATGCCGGGGACAGGGGGCTCGCTCGGGCAGTTCTTC. Protein sequence: CASMPGTGGSLGQFF.

The sample holds one count of this clone. The CDR3 loop reads CASRGQGSGELFF. CDR3 DNA sequence: TGCGCCAGCAGAGGACAGGGATCCGGGGAGCTGTTTTTT. The gene calls are TRBV10-1 and TRBJ2-2, with 8 bases fitting TRBD1. Germline-derived CDR1 and CDR2 are WNHNN and SYGVQD (reference sequence). With 6 bases clipped from V and 6 bases from J, the junction kept 3 bases outside the gene matches. This CDR3 is 13 amino acids long.

V and J are TRBV19 and TRBJ2-1, with 7 bases fitting TRBD2. Trimming removed 3 bases from V and 8 bases from J; junction bases left unmatched: 13. The germline CDR1 and CDR2 sequences are LNHDA and SQIVND (reference sequence). This CDR3 region has 16 residues. The CDR3 nucleotides read TGTGCCAGTAGTATTTGGATAGGTCTAGCGGTACATGAGCAGTTCTTC. This gives the protein CASSIWIGLAVHEQFF. Full variable domain (missing parts from reference TRBV19 and TRBJ2-1): DGGITQSPKYLFRKEGQNVTLSCEQNLNHDAMYWYRQDPGQGLRLIYYSQIVNDFQKGDIAEGYSVSREKKESFPLTVTSAQKNPTAFYLCASSIWIGLAVHEQFFGPGTRLTVL.

In regard to this clone: This likely reflects a read error, since a far larger clone is one base away. Other DNA sequences within the sample encode an identical CDR3. The rearrangement links TRBV7-9 to TRBJ1-4; 7 bases agree with TRBD1. The V gene end was trimmed by 9 bases and the J gene end by 8 bases; junction bases not matched to a gene: 15. The CDR3 contains 15 residues. Germline loops: CDR1 SEHNR, CDR2 FQNEAQ (reference sequence). The CDR3 region has the DNA TGTGCCAGTAGTTCCTATAAGGGGGCGCGGGAAAAACTGTTTTTT. This sequence encodes CASSSYKGAREKLFF.

This chain links TRBV27 with TRBJ1-4, with D perhaps matching TRBD1 (5 bases). Trimming stripped 7 bases from V and 10 bases from J, with 16 bases between. The CDR3 contains 13 residues. Germline CDR1 and CDR2: MNHEY and SMNVEV (reference sequence). CDR3 DNA sequence: TGTGCCAGCAACATGGGAGGGGTAGGAAAACTGTTTTTT. Protein sequence: CASNMGGVGKLFF.

CDR3 in DNA: TGTGCCAGCAGCCTAAGTAAAAACACCATATATTTT. This gives the protein CASSLSKNTIYF. The V and J genes are TRBV6-6 and TRBJ1-3; D gene unclear. The CDR3 totals 12 residues. Trimming stripped 6 bases from V and 6 bases from J, with 9 bases between. Germline CDR1 is MNHNY and CDR2 is SVGAGI (reference sequence).

The chain couples TRBV12-5 to TRBJ2-5, with D possibly TRBD2 on 6 matching bases. Trimming removed 6 bases from V and 2 bases from J, with 10 bases in between. The CDR3 has 13 residues. Germline CDR1 LGHNT, CDR2 FRNRAP. CDR3 in amino acids: CASGSSGQETQYF. In nucleotides, the CDR3 is TGTGCTAGTGGGTCCAGCGGGCAAGAGACCCAGTACTTC.

The chain has TRBV18 and TRBJ2-1, with D unresolved. Trimming took off 3 bases at V and 4 bases at J, with 10 bases between the two ends. CDR1 is KGHSH and CDR2 is LQKENI in the germline V gene. The CDR3 consists of 14 residues. The CDR3 nucleotides are TGTGCCAGCTCACCGTCGGGTGGGTACAATGAGCAGTTCTTC. Its protein product is CASSPSGGYNEQFF.